The 2 T cell receptor beta chains below were found in one sample sequenced in a study of CD8+ T cells in alopecia areata. Stated treatment: oral pan-JAK inhibitor, 5-10 mg twice daily. cDNA serving as the sequencing template came from extracted, reverse transcribed RNA. Assay used: immunoSEQ multiplex PCR; TCRdb lists only in-frame clones, some missing. The sample holds roughly 110,000 clones, over 80% seen once. The specimen was CD8+ T cells sorted from blood, collected at week 24, from a patient treated with tofacitinib. The receptor set was obtained from a human donor with alopecia areata.

V and J are TRBV4-1 and TRBJ1-5; D is possibly TRBD1 (6 bases). The germline CDR1 and CDR2 sequences are MGHRA and YSYEKL. The CDR3 runs to 16 residues. V lost 0 bases to trimming and J lost 5 bases, with 14 bases between them. CDR3 amino acids: CASSQDLAGAHQPQHF. The CDR3 DNA reads TGCGCCAGCAGCCAAGATTTAGCAGGGGCGCATCAGCCCCAGCATTTT.

This sequence joins TRBV14 and TRBJ2-1, with D tentatively TRBD2 (6 bases). Germline V gene lookup returns CDR1 SGHDN and CDR2 FVKESK. The CDR3 has 18 residues. Trimming removed 4 bases from V and 3 bases from J, with 22 bases in between. In DNA, the CDR3 is TGTGCCAGCAGCCTTCCAAGCATCGGAGGGCAGAACTACAATGAGCAGTTCTTC. This translates into CASSLPSIGGQNYNEQFF.